This TCR beta chain was profiled in a study of T cell changes during pregnancy in multiple sclerosis. The protocol was immunoSEQ multiplex PCR, while the TCRdb copy is restricted to in-frame clones and leaves out a portion. This table holds about 40,000 clones, almost 95% found once. Germline-derived CDR1 and CDR2 are MGHRA and YSYEKL. Trimming took off 0 bases at V and 5 bases at J, with 4 bases between the two ends. The length of the CDR3 is 13 residues. The receptor was isolated from a female donor with multiple sclerosis, enrolled in a pregnancy study. Specimen: CD4+ T cells from peripheral blood mononuclear cells, collected before pregnancy. The chain has TRBV4-1 and TRBJ2-2; unclear D gene. CDR3 in DNA: TGCGCCAGCAGCCAAGATCGGACCGGGGAGCTGTTTTTT. Residues: CASSQDRTGELFF.